What follows is one TCR beta chain and its context. Its specificity is unknown. No infections or other immune events were documented during collection. The sample is drawn from a study of identifying expanded T cells in peripheral blood. Produced via immunoSEQ multiplex PCR; TCRdb's table is partial and in-frame only. The sample lists fewer than 85,000 clones, approximately 85% occurring once. Study-wide results and limits: Across healthy donors, higher total template counts meant significantly greater approximately 2-week count variance.

The CDR3 is made up of 16 amino acids. Germline loops: CDR1 LGHNA, CDR2 YSLEER. V was clipped by 0 bases and J by 1 base, with 12 bases between them. V and J are TRBV4-3 and TRBJ1-1; a weak D match, TRBD1 (5 bases). Sequencing was done on a sample of blood. This TCR was recovered from a person between 18 and 70 years old in good health. This CDR3 is CASSQDYRGTNTEAFF. The CDR3 DNA sequence: TGCGCCAGCAGCCAAGATTATCGGGGCACGAACACTGAAGCTTTCTTT.